This TCR beta chain was found in a study of blood T cell repertoires in COVID-19. Losses at the gene ends were 3 bases for V and 1 base for J; bases not matched to a gene: 2. Germline CDR1 is ENHRY and CDR2 is SYGVKD. CDR3 length equals 14 residues. Authors' analysis steps: Estimated nucleated cell counts came from reference gene primer amplification. Clones were read by immunoSEQ multiplex PCR, and TCRdb kept only the in-frame ones, dropping some. V and J calls plus clone size are reproduced from that table; the DNA served to infer D and trimming. The table includes around 140,000 clones, 65% to 85% detected once.

The sequencing input was peripheral blood. The clonotype was recovered from a woman of 80 years or more with acute or convalescent COVID-19. J is TRBJ1-1 and V is TRBV10-3; 7 bases align to TRBD1. Here the CDR3 DNA reads TGTGCCATCAGTGAACGACAGGGGAACACTGAAGCTTTCTTT. It encodes CAISERQGNTEAFF.